Listed below are T cell receptor beta chains from one sample, sequenced in a study of blood T cell repertoires in COVID-19. The table came from immunoSEQ multiplex PCR; TCRdb's copy has only in-frame clones and leaves some out. The sample shows about 200,000 clones, approximately 82% of them seen only once. The sequenced sample was peripheral blood. These receptors were collected from a human donor in a cohort sampled during active COVID-19. CDR3s include the opening cysteine and the closing phenylalanine or tryptophan. D genes are given only for firm matches. A clone size is listed for some rows: how often the clone was seen (once, few, many), or a class if it is expanded.

TRBJ1-1 | . | . | TRBV10-2 | CASSEEVSHTEAFF | TGCGCCAGCAGTGAAGAGGTTAGTCACACTGAAGCTTTCTTT
TRBJ2-7 | . | . | TRBV19 | CASSFAGTSYEQYF | TGTGCCAGTAGTTTCGCCGGGACATCCTACGAGCAGTACTTC
TRBJ2-5 | TRBD2 | . | TRBV25-1 | CASSGAGESGETQYF | TGTGCCAGCAGTGGGGCGGGAGAGTCTGGAGAGACCCAGTACTTC
TRBJ2-3 | TRBD2 | few | TRBV27 | CASSSHRRPSGRSSTDTQYF | TGTGCCAGCAGTTCACATAGGCGGCCTAGCGGGAGAAGTAGCACAGATACGCAGTATTTT
TRBJ1-1 | TRBD1 | . | TRBV18 | CASSPQAGGSEAFF | TGTGCCAGCTCACCACAGGCAGGGGGCTCTGAAGCTTTCTTT
TRBJ2-7 | . | . | TRBV24-1 | CATSDSTLGGYEQYF | TGTGCCACCAGTGACTCGACGTTAGGGGGCTACGAGCAGTACTTC
TRBJ2-7 | TRBD2 | few | TRBV28 | CATRPAGGTYEQYF | TGTGCCACCCGCCCAGCGGGAGGCACCTACGAGCAGTACTTC
TRBJ1-3 | . | . | TRBV6-5 | CASSGGSGGNTIYF | TGTGCCAGCAGCGGGGGATCTGGAGGAAACACCATATATTTT
TRBJ2-7 | TRBD2 | . | TRBV5-4 | CASSLGSSGGLYEQYF | TGTGCCAGCAGCTTGGGATCTAGCGGGGGGCTTTACGAGCAGTACTTC
TRBJ2-2 | . | . | TRBV4-2 | CASSPGNTGELFF | TGTGCCAGCAGCCCAGGGAACACCGGGGAGCTGTTTTTT
TRBJ2-3 | TRBD1 | . | TRBV6-5 | CASRYLGQGTDTQYF | TGTGCCAGCAGGTACCTCGGACAGGGCACAGATACGCAGTATTTT
TRBJ2-2 | . | . | TRBV2 | CASNPQGASTGELFF | TGTGCCAGCAACCCCCAAGGGGCGAGCACCGGGGAGCTGTTTTTT
TRBJ2-3 | TRBD1 | . | TRBV6-5 | CASSRDRGWTDTQYF | TGTGCCAGCAGTAGGGACAGGGGGTGGACAGATACGCAGTATTTT
TRBJ2-1 | TRBD2 | once | TRBV19 | CASSLAGGPYEQFF | TGTGCCAGTAGTTTAGCGGGAGGGCCATATGAGCAGTTCTTC
TRBJ2-2 | . | . | TRBV28 | CASKVETYGGELFF | TGTGCCAGCAAGGTCGAGACTTACGGCGGGGAGCTGTTTTTT
TRBJ2-1 | TRBD2 | few | TRBV19 | CASSMRGSSYNEQFF | TGTGCCAGTAGTATGCGGGGGAGCTCCTACAATGAGCAGTTCTTC
TRBJ2-3 | TRBD1 | . | TRBV11-2 | CASSFRDRGDTQYF | TGTGCCAGCAGCTTCCGGGACAGGGGGGATACGCAGTATTTT
TRBJ2-1 | TRBD2 | . | TRBV7-9 | CASSFIAGGSEQFF | TGTGCCAGCAGCTTCATAGCGGGAGGGAGCGAGCAGTTCTTC
TRBJ1-1 | . | once | TRBV19 | CASLPRAGNTEAFF | TGTGCCAGTCTGCCTAGGGCGGGGAACACTGAAGCTTTCTTT
TRBJ2-1 | . | . | TRBV30 | CAWSLGAGYNEQFF | TGTGCCTGGAGTCTAGGGGCAGGATACAATGAGCAGTTCTTC
TRBJ2-3 | TRBD2 | . | TRBV9 | CASSPRLAGGADTQYF | TGTGCCAGCAGCCCCCGACTAGCGGGAGGAGCAGATACGCAGTATTTT
TRBJ2-7 | TRBD2 | . | TRBV9 | CASSEGLAGYEQYF | TGTGCCAGCAGCGAGGGACTAGCGGGTTACGAGCAGTACTTC
TRBJ1-2 | TRBD1 | . | TRBV27 | CASSLTGGPNYGYTF | TGTGCCAGCAGTTTGACAGGGGGTCCTAACTATGGCTACACCTTC
TRBJ2-4 | . | . | TRBV7-2 | CASSSGYAKNIQYF | TGTGCCAGCAGCTCAGGGTATGCCAAAAACATTCAGTACTTC
TRBJ2-4 | TRBD2 | . | TRBV6-5 | CASIAGGDIQYF | TGTGCCAGCATAGCGGGCGGAGACATTCAGTACTTC
TRBJ1-2 | TRBD1 | many | TRBV5-1 | CASSTGTGALGYTF | TGCGCCAGCAGCACTGGGACAGGGGCTCTAGGCTACACCTTC
TRBJ2-7 | . | few | TRBV10-1 | CASSESVGAYEQYF | TGCGCCAGCAGTGAGTCTGTCGGTGCCTACGAGCAGTACTTC
TRBJ1-2 | TRBD1 | . | TRBV12-3/TRBV12-4 | CATRDRGLYGYTF | TGTGCCACTCGGGACAGGGGGCTATATGGCTACACCTTC
TRBJ2-2 | TRBD1 | once | TRBV19 | CATYRGDRTGELFF | TGTGCCACCTACAGGGGGGACAGAACCGGGGAGCTGTTTTTT
TRBJ1-4 | TRBD1 | . | TRBV7-9 | CASSLVGQGFEKLFF | TGTGCCAGCAGCTTAGTAGGACAGGGATTCGAAAAACTGTTTTTT
TRBJ2-1 | TRBD2 | . | TRBV4-1 | CASSHPRTSGREYNEQFF | TGCGCCAGCAGCCACCCGAGGACTAGCGGGAGGGAGTACAATGAGCAGTTCTTC
TRBJ1-2 | . | . | TRBV27 | CASSLNARGRGFGYTF | TGTGCCAGCTCCCTTAATGCCCGCGGGCGGGGATTCGGCTACACCTTC
TRBJ1-6 | . | many | TRBV18 | CASSPDPGNSPLHF | TGTGCCAGCTCACCGGACCCAGGGAATTCACCCCTCCACTTT
TRBJ2-3 | TRBD2 | . | TRBV11-2 | CASSFLAGPRGTDTQYF | TGTGCCAGCAGCTTCCTAGCGGGACCCAGGGGCACAGATACGCAGTATTTT
TRBJ2-2 | TRBD1 | . | TRBV27 | CASSSGQLNTGELFF | TGTGCCAGCAGTTCGGGACAGCTGAACACCGGGGAGCTGTTTTTT
TRBJ1-1 | . | . | TRBV5-4 | CASSNRRGGHTEAFF | TGTGCCAGCAGCAACAGGAGGGGAGGGCACACTGAAGCTTTCTTT
TRBJ2-1 | TRBD2 | . | TRBV2 | CASRGQVAGYNEQFF | TGTGCCAGCAGGGGGCAAGTAGCGGGGTACAATGAGCAGTTCTTC
TRBJ2-3 | . | . | TRBV4-2 | CASSQVESLTTDTQYF | TGTGCCAGCAGCCAAGTAGAGTCCCTTACCACAGATACGCAGTATTTT
TRBJ1-5 | . | . | TRBV30 | CAWSSGRNQPQHF | TGTGCCTGGAGCTCAGGGCGCAATCAGCCCCAGCATTTT
TRBJ1-4 | TRBD1 | . | TRBV19 | CASSIRDRAREKLFF | TGTGCCAGTAGTATCCGGGACAGGGCGCGGGAAAAACTGTTTTTT
TRBJ1-5 | TRBD1 | once | TRBV6-5 | CASSLQGATQPQHF | TGTGCCAGCAGTCTACAGGGGGCTACTCAGCCCCAGCATTTT
TRBJ2-7 | TRBD2 | . | TRBV13 | CASSSSLGGTYEQYF | TGTGCCAGCAGCTCCTCCCTCGGGGGGACCTACGAGCAGTACTTC
TRBJ2-7 | TRBD1 | . | TRBV12-3/TRBV12-4 | CASRYRGKDEQYF | TGTGCCAGCAGATACAGGGGGAAGGACGAGCAGTACTTC
TRBJ1-2 | TRBD1 | . | TRBV19 | CASRGQESFSYGYTF | TGTGCCAGTAGGGGACAGGAGTCCTTTAGCTATGGCTACACCTTC
TRBJ2-7 | . | . | TRBV19 | CASSIGQSYEQYF | TGTGCCAGTAGTATAGGACAGTCCTACGAGCAGTACTTC
TRBJ1-1 | . | . | TRBV6-2/TRBV6-3 | CASSYRGGTEAFF | TGTGCCAGCAGTTACCGGGGAGGCACTGAAGCTTTCTTT
TRBJ2-3 | . | . | TRBV15 | CATSRGEGADTQYF | TGTGCCACCAGCAGAGGGGAAGGGGCAGATACGCAGTATTTT
TRBJ1-5 | . | . | TRBV30 | CAWSVGLWGDQPQHF | TGTGCCTGGAGTGTAGGTCTATGGGGGGATCAGCCCCAGCATTTT
TRBJ2-7 | TRBD1 | . | TRBV5-1 | CASAGQAYEQYF | TGCGCCAGCGCGGGACAGGCCTACGAGCAGTACTTC
TRBJ2-1 | . | . | TRBV11-2 | CASSFTSFNEQFF | TGTGCCAGCAGCTTTACTAGCTTCAATGAGCAGTTCTTC
TRBJ1-1 | . | . | TRBV5-6 | CASRGGLNTEAFF | TGTGCCAGCCGTGGGGGGTTGAACACTGAAGCTTTCTTT
TRBJ1-2 | TRBD1 | . | TRBV28 | CASRSPIGQGHYGYTF | TGTGCCAGCAGGTCCCCGATAGGACAGGGTCACTATGGCTACACCTTC
TRBJ2-7 | TRBD2 | . | TRBV28 | CASSTRTSGMIKQYF | TGTGCCAGCAGTACCAGGACTAGCGGGATGATTAAGCAGTACTTC
TRBJ2-5 | TRBD1 | . | TRBV19 | CASTRTGEETQYF | TGTGCCAGTACGAGAACAGGGGAAGAGACCCAGTACTTC
TRBJ1-1 | . | . | TRBV6-5 | CASSYSTGTEAFF | TGTGCCAGCAGTTACTCAACCGGCACTGAAGCTTTCTTT
TRBJ2-7 | TRBD1 | once | TRBV5-1 | CASSPGQGPTEQYF | TGCGCCAGCAGCCCGGGACAGGGGCCCACCGAGCAGTACTTC
TRBJ2-1 | TRBD1 | once | TRBV28 | CASSLTGNNEQFF | TGTGCCAGCAGCCTGACAGGGAACAATGAGCAGTTCTTC